This TCR beta chain originates from a study of CD8+CD57+ T cells in acquired aplastic anemia. Study-wide context: Quantities of DNA derived from sorted CD4+ and CD8+ cells averaged about 3.2 ug. Healthy CD8+ samples averaged around 12 million reads. Study findings and constraints: The study found no significant CD8+ Simpson's diversity difference between patients and controls. Common to patients and controls were roughly 30 CD8+ CDR3 sequences.

About this clonotype: The target antigen is unknown.

Germline values: CDR1 KGHDR, CDR2 SFDVKD. This CDR3 is built from 15 residues. V dropped 0 bases and J dropped 5 bases, with 13 bases sitting between them. Genomic DNA templated the TCR beta VDJ and CDR3 profiling. MiXCR was run by TCRdb on the reads, yielding one entry per CDR3 protein. The sample carries about 220,000 distinct CDR3 sequences, around 32% recorded once. The sequenced material came from sorted CD4+, CD8+, or CD8+CD57+ T cells (not recorded which) from PBMCs. The rearrangement links TRBV24-1 to TRBJ2-7; D is tentatively TRBD1 or TRBD2 (5 bases each). The receptor comes from a human donor in good health, serving as a control. This CDR3 is CATSDLHEGPNEQYV. The CDR3 nucleotides read TGTGCCACCAGTGATTTGCACGAGGGGCCGAACGAGCAGTACGTC.